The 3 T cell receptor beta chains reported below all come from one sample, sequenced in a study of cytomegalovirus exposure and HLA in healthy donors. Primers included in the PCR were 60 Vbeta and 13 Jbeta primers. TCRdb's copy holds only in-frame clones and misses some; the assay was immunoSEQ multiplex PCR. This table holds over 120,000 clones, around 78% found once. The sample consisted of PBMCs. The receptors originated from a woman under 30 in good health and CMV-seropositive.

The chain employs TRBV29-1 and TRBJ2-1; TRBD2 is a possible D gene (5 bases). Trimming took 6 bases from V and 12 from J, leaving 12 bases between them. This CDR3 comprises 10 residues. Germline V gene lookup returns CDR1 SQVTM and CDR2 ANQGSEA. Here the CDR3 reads CSVSSEGQFF. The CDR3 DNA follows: TGCAGCGTGTCGAGTGAGGGGCAGTTCTTC.

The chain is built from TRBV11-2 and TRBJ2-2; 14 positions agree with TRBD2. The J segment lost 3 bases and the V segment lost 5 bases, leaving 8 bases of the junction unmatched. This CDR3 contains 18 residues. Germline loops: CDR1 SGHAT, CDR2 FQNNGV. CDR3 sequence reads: CASSPGLAGVRHTGELFF. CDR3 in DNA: TGTGCCAGCAGCCCGGGACTAGCGGGGGTGCGACACACCGGGGAGCTGTTTTTT.

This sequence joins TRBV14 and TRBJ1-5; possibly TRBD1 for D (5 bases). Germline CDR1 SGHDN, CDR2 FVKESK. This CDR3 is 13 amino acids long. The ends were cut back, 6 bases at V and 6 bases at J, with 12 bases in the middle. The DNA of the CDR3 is TGTGCCAGCAGTCAGGGCGTAAGTCAGCCCCAGCATTTT. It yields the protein CASSQGVSQPQHF.